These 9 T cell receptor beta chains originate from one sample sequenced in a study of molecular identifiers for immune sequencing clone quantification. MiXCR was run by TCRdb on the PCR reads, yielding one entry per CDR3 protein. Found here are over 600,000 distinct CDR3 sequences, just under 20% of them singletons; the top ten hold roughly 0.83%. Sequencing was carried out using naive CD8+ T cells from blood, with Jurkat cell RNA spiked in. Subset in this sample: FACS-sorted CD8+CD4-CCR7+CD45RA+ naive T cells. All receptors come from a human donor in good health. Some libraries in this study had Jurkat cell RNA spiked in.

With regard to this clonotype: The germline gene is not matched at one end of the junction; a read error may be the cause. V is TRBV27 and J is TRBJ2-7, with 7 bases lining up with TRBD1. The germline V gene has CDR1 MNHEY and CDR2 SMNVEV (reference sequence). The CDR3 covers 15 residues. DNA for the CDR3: TGTGCCAGCAGTTTCCGAGGGGGCAGCTCCTACGAGCGGTACTTC. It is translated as CASSFRGGSSYERYF.

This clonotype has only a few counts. As DNA, the CDR3 is TGTGCCAGCAGTTTCCGTCCAACTGGGACGCTTGCCTACGAGCAGTACTTC. It yields the protein CASSFRPTGTLAYEQYF. The chain has TRBV6-2 or TRBV6-3 and TRBJ2-7, with D perhaps given as TRBD1 or TRBD2 (5 bases each). Trimming left V 4 bases short and J 2 bases short, with 21 bases between. Germline V gene data show CDR1 as MNHEY and CDR2 as SVGEGT. The CDR3 contains 17 residues.

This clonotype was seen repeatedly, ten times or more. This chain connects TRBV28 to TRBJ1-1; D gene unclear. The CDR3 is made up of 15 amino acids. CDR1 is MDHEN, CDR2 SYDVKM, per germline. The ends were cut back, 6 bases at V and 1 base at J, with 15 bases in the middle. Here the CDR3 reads CASSPWGSGNTEAFF. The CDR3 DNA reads TGTGCCAGCAGCCCCTGGGGATCGGGGAACACTGAAGCTTTCTTT.

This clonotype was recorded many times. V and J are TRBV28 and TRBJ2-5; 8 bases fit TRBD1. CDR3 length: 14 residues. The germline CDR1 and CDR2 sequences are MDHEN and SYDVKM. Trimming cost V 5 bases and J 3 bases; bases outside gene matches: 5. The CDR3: CASSQQGEEETQYF. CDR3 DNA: TGTGCCAGCAGTCAACAGGGGGAGGAAGAGACCCAGTACTTC. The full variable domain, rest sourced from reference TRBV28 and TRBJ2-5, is DVKVTQSSRYLVKRTGEKVFLECVQDMDHENMFWYRQDPGLGLRLIYFSYDVKMKEKGDIPEGYSVSREKKERFSLILESASTNQTSMYLCASSQQGEEETQYFGPGTRLLVL.

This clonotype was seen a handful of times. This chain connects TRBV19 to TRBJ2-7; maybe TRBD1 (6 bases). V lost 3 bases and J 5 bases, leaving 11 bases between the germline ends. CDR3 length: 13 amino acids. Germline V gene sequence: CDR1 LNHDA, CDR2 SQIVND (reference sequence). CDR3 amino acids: CASSIGRGNEQYF. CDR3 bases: TGTGCCAGTAGTATTGGCAGGGGAAACGAGCAGTACTTC.

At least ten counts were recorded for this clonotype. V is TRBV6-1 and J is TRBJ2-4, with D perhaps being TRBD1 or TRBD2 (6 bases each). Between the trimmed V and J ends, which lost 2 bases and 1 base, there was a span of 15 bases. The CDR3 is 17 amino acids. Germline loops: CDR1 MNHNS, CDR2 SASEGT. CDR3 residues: CASSERRAGEAKNIQYF. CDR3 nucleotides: TGTGCCAGCAGTGAAAGGAGGGCAGGGGAGGCCAAAAACATTCAGTACTTC.

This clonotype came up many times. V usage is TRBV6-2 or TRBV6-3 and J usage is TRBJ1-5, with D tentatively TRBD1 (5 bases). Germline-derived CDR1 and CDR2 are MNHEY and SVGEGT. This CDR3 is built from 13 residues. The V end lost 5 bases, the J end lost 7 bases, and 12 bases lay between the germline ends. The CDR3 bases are TGTGCCAGCAGTGTAGGGGTCGGACAGCCCCAGCATTTT. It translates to CASSVGVGQPQHF.

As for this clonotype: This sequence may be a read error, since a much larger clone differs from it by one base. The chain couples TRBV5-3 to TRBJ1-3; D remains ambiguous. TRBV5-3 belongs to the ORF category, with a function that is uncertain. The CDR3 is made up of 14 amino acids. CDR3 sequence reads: CASSLAMTGNTIYF. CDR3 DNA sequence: TGTGCCAGCAGCTTGGCAATGACTGGAAACACCATATATTTT.

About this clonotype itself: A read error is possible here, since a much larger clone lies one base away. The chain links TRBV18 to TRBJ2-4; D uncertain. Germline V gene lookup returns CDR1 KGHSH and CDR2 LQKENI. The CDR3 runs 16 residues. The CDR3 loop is CASSPPGPLAKSIQYF. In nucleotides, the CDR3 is TGTGCCAGCTCACCACCAGGCCCTTTAGCCAAAAGCATTCAGTACTTC.